The T cell receptor (beta chain) described here comes from a study of blood T cells in healthy people across ages. This CDR3 spans 15 amino acids. Next came a second PCR, run for roughly 6 to 11 cycles, which used a sample-barcoded 5' primer along with a J-beta primer mix. TCRdb analysed the 5' RACE reads with MiXCR anew, one entry per CDR3 protein. The data show about 930,000 distinct CDR3 sequences, about 27% seen once. Another study also made use of these data, one on T cells of mothers and their children.

What was sequenced was blood. The sequence came from a woman in her 40s in good health. The chain uses TRBV21-1 and TRBJ2-1. TRBV21-1 is assigned pseudogene status. CDR3 sequence: CASSRRRRFYNEQFF. The CDR3 DNA reads as TGTGCCAGCAGCCGTCGGAGGAGATTCTACAATGAGCAGTTCTTC.